This TCR beta chain derives from a study of blood T cell repertoires in COVID-19. Study-wide background: Samples came from the United States, Italy and Spain, spanning acute and convalescent COVID-19. T cells, B-cell-depleted T cells, or PBMCs supplied cDNA or gDNA.

V was trimmed by 5 bases and J by 1 base, leaving 7 bases between them. This CDR3 contains 13 residues. The germline V gene has CDR1 SEHNR and CDR2 FQNEAQ (reference sequence). Patients of the Seattle cohort, enrolled during active infection, were followed longitudinally. In the authors' workflow: Reference gene primer amplification yielded estimated nucleated cell counts. Assay: immunoSEQ multiplex PCR; the TCRdb copy retains only in-frame clones and omits some. The D gene and trimming were derived from the DNA, and the V and J assignments and clone size from that table. The sample lists approximately 70,000 clones, roughly 92% occurring once.

This clonotype was sampled from a man over 45 with COVID-19, enrolled during active disease. The sample taken for sequencing was peripheral blood. This chain uses TRBV7-9 with TRBJ2-3, with D unclear. As DNA, the CDR3 is TGTGCCAGCAGCCTGGCCCGCACAGATACGCAGTATTTT. This codes for CASSLARTDTQYF.